Each of the 22 T cell receptor beta chains below was sequenced from the same sample in a study of shared clonotypes between healthy human individuals. The method was immunoSEQ multiplex PCR; TCRdb's version includes in-frame clones alone and lacks a portion of them. The repertoire has about 590,000 clones, 95% to 96% of them found once; the top ten carry about 0.11%. Terminally differentiated effector memory CD45RA+ cells were excluded by CCR7 positive selection of CD45RO-negative cells. Sequenced input: naive CD8+ T cells sorted from blood. The origin of the receptors is a woman aged 25-40 years in good health.

The V call is TRBV11-2, the J call TRBJ2-1; D is ambiguous. Trimming removed 3 bases at V and 6 bases at J, with 15 bases between. This CDR3 has 15 residues. Germline values: CDR1 SGHAT, CDR2 FQNNGV. CDR3: CASSFLLGGFNEQFF. The CDR3, as DNA: TGTGCCAGCAGCTTTTTACTCGGCGGCTTCAATGAGCAGTTCTTC.

This chain links TRBV13 with TRBJ2-5; D not certain. Judging by the DNA end, TRBJ2-7 fits better; the J call may be wrong. Germline loops: CDR1 PRHDT, CDR2 FYEKMQ (reference sequence). The CDR3 length is 14 residues. The CDR3 nucleotides read TGTGCCAGCAGCTTAGGTAGTGAGTCCTACGAGCAGTACTTC. Translation gives CASSLGSESYEQYF.

V gene TRBV9 combines with J gene TRBJ2-7, with 10 positions matching TRBD1. The V and J ends lost 3 bases and 1 base, in that order; junction bases with no gene match: 10. There are 17 residues in the CDR3. CDR1 and CDR2 from the germline V gene are SGDLS and YYNGEE. The CDR3 sequence: CASSGKGTGDSSYEQYF. CDR3 bases: TGTGCCAGCAGCGGAAAAGGGACAGGGGATTCTTCCTACGAGCAGTACTTC.

The CDR3 spells CASSLELAGETQYF. The CDR3 DNA is TGTGCCAGCAGTTTGGAGCTAGCGGGAGAGACCCAGTACTTC. The chain couples TRBV28 to TRBJ2-5; TRBD2 agrees at 8 bases. Germline CDR1 MDHEN, CDR2 SYDVKM. The CDR3 runs 14 residues. With 3 bases clipped from V and 4 bases from J, the junction kept 4 bases outside the gene matches.

The V call is TRBV5-4, the J call TRBJ2-5, with D perhaps assigned TRBD1 or TRBD2 (5 bases each). Germline V gene sequence: CDR1 SGHNT, CDR2 YYREEE (reference sequence). Trimming left V 2 bases short and J 1 base short, with 9 bases between. The CDR3 has 14 residues. The CDR3 region is CASSFGAFQETQYF. The CDR3 nucleotides are TGTGCCAGCAGCTTCGGGGCTTTCCAAGAGACCCAGTACTTC.

The gene calls are TRBV27 and TRBJ2-2; D uncertain. Trimming left V 0 bases short and J 5 bases short, with 13 bases between. The CDR3 covers 16 residues. CDR1 and CDR2 (germline): MNHEY, SMNVEV (reference sequence). CDR3 DNA: TGTGCCAGCAGTTTATCCCCGGCGGTAGCTACCGGGGAGCTGTTTTTT. Translation gives CASSLSPAVATGELFF.

V is TRBV2 and J is TRBJ1-5, with a weak D call TRBD1 (6 bases). Deletions cut 1 base from V and 0 bases from J, with 7 bases between. Germline CDR1 is SNHLY and CDR2 is FYNNEI. The CDR3 length is 15 residues. This CDR3 is CASSEGTDSNQPQHF. The CDR3 region has the DNA TGTGCCAGCAGTGAAGGGACAGATAGCAATCAGCCCCAGCATTTT.

The V call is TRBV10-3, the J call TRBJ2-1, with TRBD2 identical over 14 bases. Germline-derived CDR1 and CDR2 are ENHRY and SYGVKD. The V segment lost 7 bases and the J segment 4 bases; nucleotides outside the gene matches: 6. The CDR3 spans 16 residues. The CDR3 nucleotides are TGTGCCATCACTGGGACTAGCGGGAGTTTGTACAATGAGCAGTTCTTC. Translating gives CAITGTSGSLYNEQFF.

The V and J genes are TRBV14 and TRBJ1-1; 7 positions agree with TRBD1. There are 16 residues in the CDR3. Germline CDR1 and CDR2: SGHDN and FVKESK. Trimming cost V 3 bases and J 1 base; bases outside gene matches: 8. CDR3 in DNA: TGTGCCAGCAGCCAGGCCTTCAGGACAGGGAACACTGAAGCTTTCTTT. Amino acids: CASSQAFRTGNTEAFF.

The chain links TRBV28 to TRBJ2-2, with 9 positions matching TRBD1. In germline, CDR1 is MDHEN, CDR2 SYDVKM. J lost 6 bases, V lost 6 bases, and 5 bases had no gene match. The CDR3 contains 14 residues. The CDR3 loop is CASRGGQGSGELFF. CDR3 coding DNA: TGTGCCAGCAGGGGGGGACAGGGATCCGGGGAGCTGTTTTTT. Full variable domain (remainder filled in from reference TRBV28 and TRBJ2-2): DVKVTQSSRYLVKRTGEKVFLECVQDMDHENMFWYRQDPGLGLRLIYFSYDVKMKEKGDIPEGYSVSREKKERFSLILESASTNQTSMYLCASRGGQGSGELFFGEGSRLTVL.

The genes are TRBV6-1 and TRBJ1-5, with D uncertain. Trimming removed 2 bases at V and 0 bases at J, with 11 bases between. The germline V gene encodes CDR1 MNHNS and CDR2 SASEGT. The CDR3 contains 16 residues. The CDR3 region is CASSEWIGDSNQPQHF. The DNA for the CDR3 is TGTGCCAGCAGTGAATGGATAGGTGATAGCAATCAGCCCCAGCATTTT.

As for this clone: Other DNA sequences in this sample translate to the same CDR3. The gene calls are TRBV5-6 and TRBJ2-7; D possibly corresponds to TRBD2 (6 bases). This CDR3 region has 14 residues. Germline assignment: CDR1 SGHDT and CDR2 YYEEEE. V gave up 4 bases and J gave up 1 base, with 12 bases separating them. For the CDR3, the DNA is TGTGCCAGCAGCCCGGCCGGGACTTCCTACGAGCAGTACTTC. Protein sequence: CASSPAGTSYEQYF. The whole variable domain, filled in from reference TRBV5-6 and TRBJ2-7, reads DAGVTQSPTHLIKTRGQQVTLRCSPKSGHDTVSWYQQALGQGPQFIFQYYEEEERQRGNFPDRFSGHQFPNYSSELNVNALLLGDSALYLCASSPAGTSYEQYFGPGTRLTVT.

The chain has TRBV2 and TRBJ2-7; 8 bases match TRBD1. The CDR3 loop spans 16 amino acids. Germline V CDR1 and CDR2: SNHLY, FYNNEI. In DNA, the CDR3 is TGTGGATCCCAGGGGGCAGCCAACCTTGGGGCCTACGAGCAGTACTTC. Protein: CGSQGAANLGAYEQYF.

For the CDR3, the DNA is TGTGCCAGCAGTTTAATCGGATCTCGGTCTGGGGCCAACGTCCTGACTTTC. Translating it yields CASSLIGSRSGANVLTF. V usage is TRBV28 and J usage is TRBJ2-6; D remains unclear. CDR3 length equals 17 residues. Deletions cut 2 bases from V and 1 base from J, with 12 bases between. Looked up from germline, CDR1 is MDHEN and CDR2 is SYDVKM. Full variable domain (remainder filled in from reference TRBV28 and TRBJ2-6): DVKVTQSSRYLVKRTGEKVFLECVQDMDHENMFWYRQDPGLGLRLIYFSYDVKMKEKGDIPEGYSVSREKKERFSLILESASTNQTSMYLCASSLIGSRSGANVLTFGAGSRLTVL.

The chain joins TRBV7-8 to TRBJ2-5; D may be TRBD2 (6 bases). Trimming removed 5 bases at V and 1 base at J, with 17 bases between. The CDR3 is 16 amino acids. Germline assignment: CDR1 SGHVS and CDR2 FQNEAQ. CDR3 bases: TGTGCCAGCAGCCCAAAGCTCGGGGGTTTCCAAGAGACCCAGTACTTC. This codes for CASSPKLGGFQETQYF.

This clone was recorded once. The genes are TRBV15 and TRBJ1-3; D perhaps matches TRBD1 (5 bases). The CDR3 is 16 amino acids. The V gene's germline CDR1 is LNHNV and CDR2 YYDKDF (reference sequence). Trimming removed 1 base from V and 0 bases from J, with 10 bases in between. The CDR3: CATSRGGTSSGNTIYF. The CDR3 nucleotides are TGTGCCACCAGCAGAGGAGGGACCAGCTCTGGAAACACCATATATTTT.

The J gene is TRBJ2-3, the V gene TRBV10-2; D is possibly TRBD1 or TRBD2 (5 bases each). The CDR3 has 15 residues. Trimming took 8 bases from V and 2 from J, leaving 17 bases between them. CDR1 is WSHSY, CDR2 SAAADI, per germline. CDR3 in DNA: TGCGCCAGCGGGGAGACAGAGATTTTCACAGATACGCAGTATTTT. This translates into CASGETEIFTDTQYF.

The V and J genes are TRBV6-4 and TRBJ1-5; D unclear. The CDR3 has 20 residues. CDR1 MRHNA and CDR2 SNTAGT come from the germline V gene. Trimming pared 6 bases from V and 6 bases from J, leaving 33 bases between. The DNA for the CDR3 is TGTGCCAGCAGCGCCTCACGGAAGTGCCTCGGTGGAGCGGGGATTCAGCCCCAGCATTTT. Translated, it gives CASSASRKCLGGAGIQPQHF.

This chain connects TRBV7-9 to TRBJ2-2; 7 positions match TRBD2. The V gene end was trimmed by 3 bases and the J gene end by 7 bases; junction bases not matched to a gene: 8. The CDR3 runs 15 residues. Per the germline V gene, CDR1 is SEHNR and CDR2 is FQNEAQ (reference sequence). This CDR3 is CASSFSGARDGELFF. As DNA, the CDR3 is TGTGCCAGCAGCTTCAGCGGGGCAAGGGACGGGGAGCTGTTTTTT.

The chain carries TRBV4-1 and TRBJ2-3, with D unresolved. V was cut by 3 bases and J by 4 bases, with 14 bases left in between. CDR3 length: 15 amino acids. Germline CDR1 MGHRA, CDR2 YSYEKL. The CDR3 region has the DNA TGCGCCAGCAGCCACGATCCCCGGCGGTCAGATACGCAGTATTTT. Its translation: CASSHDPRRSDTQYF.

This clone was seen only once. This sequence joins TRBV27 and TRBJ2-1, with 12 bases lining up with TRBD2. Germline assignment: CDR1 MNHEY and CDR2 SMNVEV (reference sequence). Trimming removed 3 bases from V and 5 bases from J; junction bases left unmatched: 5. CDR3 size: 16 residues. As DNA, the CDR3 is TGTGCCAGCAGTTTGGGACTAGCGGGCCTCCACAATGAGCAGTTCTTC. Amino acids: CASSLGLAGLHNEQFF.

The V and J genes are TRBV29-1 and TRBJ2-1; TRBD2 matches at 7 bases. In germline, CDR1 is SQVTM, CDR2 ANQGSEA. The V and J ends lost 6 bases and 6 bases, in that order; junction bases with no gene match: 5. The CDR3 length is 12 residues. CDR3 residues: CSVTRGSNEQFF. The DNA of the CDR3 is TGCAGCGTCACCCGCGGGAGCAATGAGCAGTTCTTC.